The rows below give T cell receptor beta chains drawn from one sample of a study of T cells in Graves' hyperthyroidism and ophthalmopathy. TCRdb ran MiXCR on the multiplex PCR reads and lists one entry per CDR3 protein. Among roughly 700,000 distinct CDR3 sequences, roughly 17% were seen once, and the ten largest hold roughly a sixth. Input material: blood. The origin of the receptors is a man between 50 and 59 years old with Graves' hyperthyroidism. CDR3s include the opening cysteine and the closing phenylalanine or tryptophan. The D gene is left open where the match is weak. Size values are once, few and many counts, or a class for expanded clones, and some rows have none.

j_call cdr3_length d_call clone_size v_call cdr3_nt cdr3_aa
TRBJ1-1 16 NA many TRBV11-2 TGTGCCAGCAGCCAATCTTGGGTCTACCACCACACTGAAGCTTTCTTT CASSQSWVYHHTEAFF
TRBJ2-3 16 TRBD2 NA TRBV7-6 TGTGCCAGCAGCGCGTACATCGGACTAGCCGGTGATACGCAGTATTTT CASSAYIGLAGDTQYF
TRBJ2-1 15 TRBD1 NA TRBV7-9 TGTGCCAGCAGCCTGGGACAGGGGGCTCAGAATGAGCAGTCCTTC CASSLGQGAQNEQSF
TRBJ2-5 16 TRBD2 many TRBV2 TGTGCCAGCAGTGACCCGGGACTAGCGGAGACAAGGACCCAGTACTTC CASSDPGLAETRTQYF
TRBJ2-7 17 TRBD2 many TRBV28 TGTGCCAGCAGTCGCTCTAGCGGGAGGGCCGTACGCTACGAGCAGTACTTC CASSRSSGRAVRYEQYF
TRBJ2-2 11 NA few TRBV20-1 TGCAGTGCTAGAGACGGCGGGGAGCTGTTTTTT CSARDGGELFF
TRBJ2-3 18 NA many TRBV28 TGTGCCAGCAGTACAACGCCCGGACTGGGTGGGCTCACAGATACGCAGTATTTT CASSTTPGLGGLTDTQYF
TRBJ2-3 16 TRBD2 NA TRBV7-9 TGTGCCAGCAGCTCCACTAGCGGGAGAGGAATAGATACGCAGTATTTT CASSSTSGRGIDTQYF
TRBJ2-7 15 TRBD2 few TRBV20-1 TGCAGTGCTAATCCTGGAGTAGCGGGAGCGTACGAGCAGTACTTC CSANPGVAGAYEQYF
TRBJ2-7 18 TRBD2 NA TRBV6-5 TGTGCCAGCAGTTCAAGATTAAAGGGGCTAGCGGGGTCTTTTGAGCAGTACTTC CASSSRLKGLAGSFEQYF
TRBJ2-3 15 TRBD2 NA TRBV3-1 TGTGCCAGCAGCCTAGGGACTACTTTAACAGATACGCAGTATTTT CASSLGTTLTDTQYF
TRBJ2-5 15 TRBD2 many TRBV12-3/TRBV12-4 TGTGCCAGCAGCCCTAATAGGGCGGGAGGAGAGACCCAGTACTTC CASSPNRAGGETQYF
TRBJ2-1 14 NA many TRBV7-9 TGTGCCAGCAGCTTTCAGCGACTTACCAATGAGCAGTTCTTC CASSFQRLTNEQFF
TRBJ1-1 15 NA many TRBV7-9 TGTGCCAGCAGCTTAAGTGGGGGACAGAACACTGAAGCTTTCTTT CASSLSGGQNTEAFF
TRBJ2-2 16 NA few TRBV27 TGTGCCAGCAGGTTAGGGGGACGAGGGAACACCGGGGAGCTGTTTTTT CASRLGGRGNTGELFF
TRBJ1-5 15 NA many TRBV28 TGTGCCAGCAGTTTAGGTGTAGGGCGATCTCAGCCCCAGCATTTT CASSLGVGRSQPQHF
TRBJ2-6 16 NA few TRBV7-2 TGTGCCAGCAGCTTTGTGGGGCTCTCTGGGGCCAACGTCCTGACTTTC CASSFVGLSGANVLTF
TRBJ2-3 14 TRBD1 many TRBV28 TGTGCCAGCAGCGAACCAACAGGGGCCGATACGCAGTATTTT CASSEPTGADTQYF
TRBJ2-3 13 NA NA TRBV11-2 TGTGCCAGCACCAACCAAGGGATTCGTACGCAGTATTTT CASTNQGIRTQYF
TRBJ1-1 13 NA few TRBV29-1 TGCAGCGTCCCGGATGCTATGAACACTGAAGCTTTCTTT CSVPDAMNTEAFF
TRBJ2-5 16 TRBD2 many TRBV7-9 TGTGCCAGCAGCTCTCTAGCGGGAGGTAGGGCAGAGACCCAGTACTTC CASSSLAGGRAETQYF
TRBJ1-1 13 TRBD1 many TRBV18 TGTGCCAGCTCACCTCTGACAGGGGCTGAAGCTTTCTTT CASSPLTGAEAFF
TRBJ2-7 16 TRBD2 NA TRBV7-2 TGTGCCAGCAGCTTAGTTCGCCCTAGCGGGCCTTACGAGCAGTACTTC CASSLVRPSGPYEQYF
TRBJ2-3 16 TRBD1 NA TRBV5-1 TGCGCCAGCAGCTTGTGGCCAGGGGGCTCCACAGATACGCAGTGTTTT CASSLWPGGSTDTQCF
TRBJ2-1 15 NA many TRBV6-1 TGTGCCAGCACCCAAGGGGGGGAAGTCTACAATGAGCAGTTCTTC CASTQGGEVYNEQFF